Described below is a single T cell receptor beta chain sequence and its context. Antigen specificity is unknown. Autoimmune disease history or systemic immunosuppression led to patient exclusion. Sequencing used immunoSEQ multiplex PCR; TCRdb keeps in-frame clones, though not all of them. The sample holds about 24,000 clones, 77% seen once. The sample is drawn from a study of OX40 agonist ivuxolimab in advanced cancers. Turning to the study itself: A diagnosis of hepatocellular carcinoma, melanoma, renal cell or head and neck cancer was present in dose-escalation patients. The study's findings and limits: Clonal expansion by week 6 occurred in CD4+ and CD8+ blood T cells (at 0.1 to 3.0 mg/kg).

J was trimmed by 5 bases and V by 3 bases; bases with no gene match: 7. The CDR3 sequence is 16 residues long. CDR1 and CDR2 (germline): SGHRS, YFSETQ. Here the sequenced sample was CD4+ or CD8+ T cells sorted from blood, taken in a trial of the OX40 agonist ivuxolimab. The sequence was collected from an adult with an advanced solid tumor such as melanoma, head and neck, liver or kidney cancer. The V call is TRBV5-1, the J call TRBJ1-6, with 8 bases aligning to TRBD1. The CDR3 DNA is TGCGCCAGCAGCTCCCTGACAGGGGCTAATAATTCACCCCTCCACTTT. This codes for CASSSLTGANNSPLHF.